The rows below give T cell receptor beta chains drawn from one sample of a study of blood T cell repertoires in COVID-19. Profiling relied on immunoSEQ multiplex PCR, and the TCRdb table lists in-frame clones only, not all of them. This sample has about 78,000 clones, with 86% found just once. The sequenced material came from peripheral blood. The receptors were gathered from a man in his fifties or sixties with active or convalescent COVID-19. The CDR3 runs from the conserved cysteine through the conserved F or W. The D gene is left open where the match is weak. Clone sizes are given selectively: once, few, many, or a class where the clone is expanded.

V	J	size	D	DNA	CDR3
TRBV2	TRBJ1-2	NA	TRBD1	TGTGCCAGCAGGGGGACAGGGGGCATCGGCTACACCTTC	CASRGTGGIGYTF
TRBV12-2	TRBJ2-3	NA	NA	TGTGCAAGTCGCTTAGCACCGTCTAGCCAAGCTTGGGGTACGCAGTATTTT	CASRLAPSSQAWGTQYF
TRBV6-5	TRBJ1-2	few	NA	TGTGCCAGCAGCCCCGGGGGGTACTATGGCTACACCTTC	CASSPGGYYGYTF
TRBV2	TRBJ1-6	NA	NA	TGTGCCAGCTCCCGGGACACAAATTCACCCCTCCACTTT	CASSRDTNSPLHF
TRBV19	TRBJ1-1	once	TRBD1	TGTGCCAGTAGTACCCGACAGGGGAAAATGAACACTGAAGCTTTCTTT	CASSTRQGKMNTEAFF
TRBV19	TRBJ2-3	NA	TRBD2	TGTGCCTGTAGTTCTAGCGGGGGGGGAGCAGATACGCAGTATTTT	CACSSSGGGADTQYF
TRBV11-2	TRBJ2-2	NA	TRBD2	TGTGCCAGCAGCTCTAGCGGAAGTTCGACCGGGGAGCTGTTTTTT	CASSSSGSSTGELFF
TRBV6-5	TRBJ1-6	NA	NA	TGTGCCAGCACTCAAAGAACAGGGAATTCACCCCTCCACTTT	CASTQRTGNSPLHF
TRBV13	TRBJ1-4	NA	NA	NA	CASSLPNPCGMKNCFF
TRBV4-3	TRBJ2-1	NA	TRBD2	TGCGCCAGCAGCCTTAGACTAGCGGGGGACAATGAGCAGTTCTTC	CASSLRLAGDNEQFF
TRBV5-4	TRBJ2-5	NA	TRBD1	TGTGCCAGCAGCTTCGGGACAGGGGAAGAGACCCAGTACTTC	CASSFGTGEETQYF
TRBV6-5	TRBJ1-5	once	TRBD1	TGTGCCAGCAACCTACAGGGGCGTCAGCCCCAGCATTTT	CASNLQGRQPQHF
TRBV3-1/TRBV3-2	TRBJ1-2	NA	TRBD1	TGTGCCAGCAGTCGGCAGGGGGAACTCTATGGCTACACCTTC	CASSRQGELYGYTF
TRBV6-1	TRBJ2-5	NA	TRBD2	TGTGCCAGCAGTGATTTGGCTAGCGGGGGTCTGTGGACCCAGTACTTC	CASSDLASGGLWTQYF
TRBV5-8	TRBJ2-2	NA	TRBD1	TGTGCCAGCAGCTCGGGGACAGGGGGCGCGATCACCGGGGAGCTGTTTTTT	CASSSGTGGAITGELFF
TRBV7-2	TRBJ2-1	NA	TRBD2	TGTGCCAGCAGCTCCTTCCGGGGGAGGGAGTTCTTC	CASSSFRGREFF
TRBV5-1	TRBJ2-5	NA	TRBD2	TGCGCCAGCAGCTTGAATCGGCGGGGGACCTTCTGGGAGACCCAGTACTTC	CASSLNRRGTFWETQYF
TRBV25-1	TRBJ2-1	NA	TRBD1	TGTGCCAGCAGTGTAGGACAGGGTCCCTACAATGAGCAGTTCTTC	CASSVGQGPYNEQFF
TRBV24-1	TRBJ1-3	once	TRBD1	TGTGCCACCAGTGAGGGACAGGGGAGATTAAACACCATATATTTT	CATSEGQGRLNTIYF
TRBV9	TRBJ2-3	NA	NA	TGTGCCAGCAGCGTATTCGGCGGCTTTAGCACAGATACGCAGTATTTT	CASSVFGGFSTDTQYF
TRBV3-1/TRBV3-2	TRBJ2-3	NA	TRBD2	TGTGCCAGCAGCCCCGGGACTAGCGAAGATACGCAGTATTTT	CASSPGTSEDTQYF
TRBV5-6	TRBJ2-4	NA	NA	TGTGCCAGCAGCAGGGAGGGGGAGGCCAAAAACATTCAGTACTTC	CASSREGEAKNIQYF
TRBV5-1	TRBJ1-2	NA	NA	TGCGCCAGCAGCTCCGGGCTCGGGCAGGGTTATGGCTACACCTTC	CASSSGLGQGYGYTF
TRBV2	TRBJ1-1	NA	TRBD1	TGTGCCAGCAGAGGGGGACAGGGGCCCTCTGAAGCTTTCTTT	CASRGGQGPSEAFF
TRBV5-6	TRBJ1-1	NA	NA	TGTGCCAGCAGCGTCCAGGGTGAAGCTTTCTTT	CASSVQGEAFF
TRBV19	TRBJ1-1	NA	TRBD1	TGTGCCACCCGACAGGGACCAAATGAAGCTTTCTTT	CATRQGPNEAFF
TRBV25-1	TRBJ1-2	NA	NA	TGTGCCAGCAGTGAGTCGGAGGGGTATGGCTACACCTTC	CASSESEGYGYTF
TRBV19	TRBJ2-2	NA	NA	TGTGCCAGTAAATCCGGGACAATGAACACCGGGGAGCTGTTTTTT	CASKSGTMNTGELFF
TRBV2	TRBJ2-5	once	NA	TGTGCCAGCAGTGAAGCGCCAGGGGCAGAGACCCAGTACTTC	CASSEAPGAETQYF
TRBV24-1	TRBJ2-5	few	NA	TGTGCCACCAGTGATTTAGTCACCGGCGGGGAGACCCAGTACTTC	CATSDLVTGGETQYF
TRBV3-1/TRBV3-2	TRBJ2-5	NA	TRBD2	TGTGCCAGCAGCGTTACAGCGGGGATGGAGACCCAGTACTTC	CASSVTAGMETQYF
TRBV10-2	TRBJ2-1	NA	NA	TGCGCCAGCAGTGAAGGCGGAAGGAGTAGCTCCTACAATGAGCAGTTCTTC	CASSEGGRSSSYNEQFF
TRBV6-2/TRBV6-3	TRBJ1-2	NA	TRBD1	TGTGCCAGCAGCCTGGGACAGGACTATGGCTACACCTTC	CASSLGQDYGYTF
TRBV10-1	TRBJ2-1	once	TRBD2	TGCGCCAGCAGCTTGACTAGCGGGGGATACAATGAGCAGTTCTTC	CASSLTSGGYNEQFF
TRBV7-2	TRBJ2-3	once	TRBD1	TGTGCCAGCAGCTTCGGACAGGGCAGTGGAGATACGCAGTATTTT	CASSFGQGSGDTQYF
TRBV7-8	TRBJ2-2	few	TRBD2	TGTGCCAGCAGCTTAATGCCTAGCGGGGGGGTTAACACCGGGGAGCTGTTTTTT	CASSLMPSGGVNTGELFF
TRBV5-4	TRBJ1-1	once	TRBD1	TGTGCCAGCAGCTTGGGCGGGACAGGGTGGGAAACTGAAGCTTTCTTT	CASSLGGTGWETEAFF